This T cell receptor (beta chain) emerged from a study of blood T cell repertoires in COVID-19. Germline V gene sequence: CDR1 MNHNS, CDR2 SASEGT. Trimming took 0 bases from V and 1 from J; bases not matched to a gene: 10. This CDR3 is built from 20 residues. Measured with immunoSEQ multiplex PCR; TCRdb has only the in-frame clones, and not every one. The data contain 250,000 to 300,000 clones, roughly 90% of them singletons. The sequence came from a woman aged 30 to 39 with COVID-19, enrolled during active disease. The specimen sequenced was peripheral blood. The V gene is TRBV6-1, the J gene TRBJ2-6, with 9 nucleotides matching TRBD1. CDR3 in amino acids: CASSEAERGQGLSGANVLTF. Here the CDR3 DNA reads TGTGCCAGCAGTGAAGCAGAAAGGGGACAGGGTTTGTCTGGGGCCAACGTCCTGACTTTC.